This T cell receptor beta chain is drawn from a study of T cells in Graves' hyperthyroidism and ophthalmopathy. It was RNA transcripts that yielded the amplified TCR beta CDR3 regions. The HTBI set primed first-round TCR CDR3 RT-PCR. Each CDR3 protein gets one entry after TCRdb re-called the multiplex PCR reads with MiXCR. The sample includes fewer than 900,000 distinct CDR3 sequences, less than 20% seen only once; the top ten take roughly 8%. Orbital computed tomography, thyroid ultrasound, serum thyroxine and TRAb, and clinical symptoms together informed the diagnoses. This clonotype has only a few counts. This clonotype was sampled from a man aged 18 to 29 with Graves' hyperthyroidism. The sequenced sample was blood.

CDR3 nucleotides: TGTGCCAGCAGGCCAAGGCGGACTAGCGTCACCGGGGAGCTGTTTTTT. It yields the protein CASRPRRTSVTGELFF. The V and J genes are TRBV7-8 and TRBJ2-2; 9 bases fit TRBD2. V shed 6 bases, J shed 4 bases, and the junction held 9 bases outside the gene matches. CDR1 and CDR2 from the germline V gene are SGHVS and FQNEAQ. The CDR3 sequence is 16 residues long.